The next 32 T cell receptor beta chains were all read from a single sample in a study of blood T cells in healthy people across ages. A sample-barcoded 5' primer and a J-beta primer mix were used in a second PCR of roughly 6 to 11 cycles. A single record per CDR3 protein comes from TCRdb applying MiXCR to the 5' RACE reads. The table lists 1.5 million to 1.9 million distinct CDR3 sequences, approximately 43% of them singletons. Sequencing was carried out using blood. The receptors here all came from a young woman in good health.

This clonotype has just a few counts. This CDR3 is CASSLGGLTVKNIQYF. DNA of the CDR3: TGTGCCAGCAGCTTAGGTGGTTTGACAGTCAAAAACATTCAGTACTTC. This chain uses TRBV7-2 with TRBJ2-4, with a weak D call TRBD1 (5 bases). The CDR3 totals 16 residues. CDR1 and CDR2 from the germline V gene are SGHTA and FQGNSA. V gave up 1 base and J gave up 3 bases, with 13 bases separating them.

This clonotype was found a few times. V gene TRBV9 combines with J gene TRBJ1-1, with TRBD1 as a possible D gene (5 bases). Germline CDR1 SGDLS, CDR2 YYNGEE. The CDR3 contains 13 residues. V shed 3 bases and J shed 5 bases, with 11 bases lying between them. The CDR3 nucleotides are TGTGCCAGCAGCGGCGAAAGGGGTACTGAAGCTTTCTTT. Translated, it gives CASSGERGTEAFF.

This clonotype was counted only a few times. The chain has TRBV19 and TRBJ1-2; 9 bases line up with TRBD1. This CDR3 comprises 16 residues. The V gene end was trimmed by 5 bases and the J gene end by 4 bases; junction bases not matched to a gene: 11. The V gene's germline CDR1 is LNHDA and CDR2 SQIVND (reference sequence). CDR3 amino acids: CASSLGQGRGFYGYTF. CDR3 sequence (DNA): TGTGCCAGTAGTCTGGGACAGGGCCGGGGGTTCTATGGCTACACCTTC.

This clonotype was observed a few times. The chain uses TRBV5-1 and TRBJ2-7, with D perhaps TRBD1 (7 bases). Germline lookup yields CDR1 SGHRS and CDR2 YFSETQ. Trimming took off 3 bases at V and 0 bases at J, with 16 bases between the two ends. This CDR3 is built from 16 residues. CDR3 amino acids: CASSSARDRYSYEQYF. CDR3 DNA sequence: TGCGCCAGCAGCTCCGCGCGGGACAGATACTCCTACGAGCAGTACTTC.

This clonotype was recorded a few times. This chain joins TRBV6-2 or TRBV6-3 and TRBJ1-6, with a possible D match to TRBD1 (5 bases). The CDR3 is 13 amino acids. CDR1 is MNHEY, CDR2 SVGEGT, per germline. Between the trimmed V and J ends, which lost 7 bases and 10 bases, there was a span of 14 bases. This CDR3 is CASTSQQESPLHF. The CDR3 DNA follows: TGTGCCAGCACTAGCCAACAGGAGTCACCCCTCCACTTT.

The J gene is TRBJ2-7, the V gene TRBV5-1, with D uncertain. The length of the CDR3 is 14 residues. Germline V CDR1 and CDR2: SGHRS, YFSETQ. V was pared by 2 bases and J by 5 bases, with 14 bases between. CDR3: CASSFGSTWNEQYF. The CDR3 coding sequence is TGCGCCAGCAGCTTCGGCAGCACCTGGAACGAGCAGTACTTC.

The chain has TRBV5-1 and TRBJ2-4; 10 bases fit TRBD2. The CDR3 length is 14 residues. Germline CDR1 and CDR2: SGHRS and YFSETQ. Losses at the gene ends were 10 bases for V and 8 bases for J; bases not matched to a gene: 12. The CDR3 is CASRTSGRKDIQYF. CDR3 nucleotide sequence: TGCGCCTCCCGGACTAGCGGTCGGAAGGACATTCAGTACTTC.

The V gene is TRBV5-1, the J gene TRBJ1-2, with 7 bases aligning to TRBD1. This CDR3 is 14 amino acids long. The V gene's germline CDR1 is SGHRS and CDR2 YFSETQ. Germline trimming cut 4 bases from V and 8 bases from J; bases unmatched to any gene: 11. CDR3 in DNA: TGCGCCAGCAGCGACGGGACAGTTTCGGAAGGCTACACCTTC. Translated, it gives CASSDGTVSEGYTF.

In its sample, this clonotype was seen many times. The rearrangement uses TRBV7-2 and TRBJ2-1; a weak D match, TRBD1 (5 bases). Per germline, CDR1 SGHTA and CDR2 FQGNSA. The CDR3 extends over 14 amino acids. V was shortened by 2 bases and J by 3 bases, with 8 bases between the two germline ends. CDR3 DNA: TGTGCCAGCAGCTTACCAGGGTACTACAATGAGCAGTTCTTC. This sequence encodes CASSLPGYYNEQFF.

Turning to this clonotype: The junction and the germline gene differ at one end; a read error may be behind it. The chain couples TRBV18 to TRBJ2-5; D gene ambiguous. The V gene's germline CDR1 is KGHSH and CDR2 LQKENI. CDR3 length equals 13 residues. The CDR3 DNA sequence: TGTGCCGGCTCACCAAACAGCCAAGAGACCCAGTACTTC. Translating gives CAGSPNSQETQYF.

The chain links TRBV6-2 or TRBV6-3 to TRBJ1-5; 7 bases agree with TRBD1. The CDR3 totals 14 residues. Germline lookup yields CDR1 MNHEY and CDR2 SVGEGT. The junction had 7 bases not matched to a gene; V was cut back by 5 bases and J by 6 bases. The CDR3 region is CASSRAGGGQPQHF. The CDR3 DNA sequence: TGTGCCAGCAGTAGAGCAGGGGGTGGTCAGCCCCAGCATTTT.

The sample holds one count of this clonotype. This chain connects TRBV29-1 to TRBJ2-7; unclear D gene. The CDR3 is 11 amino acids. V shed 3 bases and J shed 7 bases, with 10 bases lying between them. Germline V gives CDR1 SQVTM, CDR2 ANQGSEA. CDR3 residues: CSVDVGFEQYF. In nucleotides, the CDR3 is TGCAGCGTTGATGTTGGCTTTGAGCAGTACTTC.

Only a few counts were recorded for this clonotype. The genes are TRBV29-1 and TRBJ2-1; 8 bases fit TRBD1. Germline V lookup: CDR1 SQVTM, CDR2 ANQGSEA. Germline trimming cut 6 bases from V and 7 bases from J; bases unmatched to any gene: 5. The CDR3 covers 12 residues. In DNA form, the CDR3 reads TGCAGCGTCCAGGGGGCGAGAAATGAGCAGTTCTTC. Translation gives CSVQGARNEQFF.

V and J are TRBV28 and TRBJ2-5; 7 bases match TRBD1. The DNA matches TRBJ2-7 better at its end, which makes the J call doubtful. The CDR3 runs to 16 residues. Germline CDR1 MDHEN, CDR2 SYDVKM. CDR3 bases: TGTGCCAGCAACGCGGAAATGGGGACAGCCACCTACGAGCAGTACTTC. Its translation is CASNAEMGTATYEQYF.

The CDR3 protein is CAGQRPGDTQYF. Here the CDR3 DNA reads TGTGCCGGACAGCGGCCCGGAGATACGCAGTATTTT. This chain joins TRBV7-2 and TRBJ2-3; TRBD1 is a possible D gene (6 bases). Trimming pared 11 bases from V and 5 bases from J, leaving 14 bases between. The CDR3 totals 12 residues. CDR1 SGHTA and CDR2 FQGNSA come from the germline V gene.

CDR3 region: CASGSDSRGGYSSYNEQFF. The CDR3, as DNA: TGTGCCAGCGGTTCGGACAGCCGGGGGGGATATAGCTCCTACAATGAGCAGTTCTTC. The chain carries TRBV6-2 or TRBV6-3 and TRBJ2-1; 8 nucleotides line up with TRBD2. With V trimmed by 8 bases and J by 0 bases, 18 bases remained unmatched. From germline, CDR1 is MNHEY and CDR2 SVGEGT. The CDR3 contains 19 residues.

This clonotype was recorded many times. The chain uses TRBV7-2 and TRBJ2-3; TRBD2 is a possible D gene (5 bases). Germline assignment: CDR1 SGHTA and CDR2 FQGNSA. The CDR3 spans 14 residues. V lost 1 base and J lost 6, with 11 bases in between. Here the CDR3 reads CASSLVSLGDTQYF. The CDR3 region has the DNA TGTGCCAGCAGCTTAGTTTCACTAGGGGATACGCAGTATTTT.

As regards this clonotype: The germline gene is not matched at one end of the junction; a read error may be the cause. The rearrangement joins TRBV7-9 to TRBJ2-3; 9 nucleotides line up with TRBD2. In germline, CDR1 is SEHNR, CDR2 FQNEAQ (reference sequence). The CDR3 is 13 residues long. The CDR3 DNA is TGTGTCAGCAGAGCGGGGGGACGGGATACGCAGTATTTT. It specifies CVSRAGGRDTQYF.

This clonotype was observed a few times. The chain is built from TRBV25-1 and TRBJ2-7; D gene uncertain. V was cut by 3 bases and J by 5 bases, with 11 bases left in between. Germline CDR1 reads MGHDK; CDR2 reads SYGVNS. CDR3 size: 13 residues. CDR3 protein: CASSDYIRDEQYF. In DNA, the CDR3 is TGTGCCAGCAGTGATTATATACGGGACGAGCAGTACTTC.

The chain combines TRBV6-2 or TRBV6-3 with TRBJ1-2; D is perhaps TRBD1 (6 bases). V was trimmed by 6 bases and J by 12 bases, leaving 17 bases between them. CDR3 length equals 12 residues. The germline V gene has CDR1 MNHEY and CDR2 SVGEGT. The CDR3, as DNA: TGTGCCAGCAGACCCGACGGGGGCCTCCACACCTTC. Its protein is CASRPDGGLHTF.

CDR3 sequence reads: CASKGQGASNQPQHF. CDR3 DNA sequence: TGTGCCAGCAAGGGACAGGGGGCGAGTAATCAGCCCCAGCATTTT. The genes are TRBV2 and TRBJ1-5; 12 nucleotides agree with TRBD1. V shed 7 bases, J shed 4 bases, and the junction held 5 bases outside the gene matches. The CDR3 runs 15 residues. Germline V lookup: CDR1 SNHLY, CDR2 FYNNEI.

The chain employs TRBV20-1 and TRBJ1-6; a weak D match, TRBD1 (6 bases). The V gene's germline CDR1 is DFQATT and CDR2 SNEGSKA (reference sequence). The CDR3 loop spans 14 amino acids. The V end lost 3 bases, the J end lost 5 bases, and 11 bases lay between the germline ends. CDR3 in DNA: TGCAGTGCTAGGGACTACAGGGATAATTCACCCCTCCACTTT. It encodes CSARDYRDNSPLHF.

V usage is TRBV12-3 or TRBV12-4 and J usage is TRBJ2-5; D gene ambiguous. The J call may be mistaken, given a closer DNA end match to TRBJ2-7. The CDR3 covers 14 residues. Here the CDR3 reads CASSPTVRAYEQYF. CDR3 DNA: TGTGCCAGCAGCCCTACCGTACGGGCCTACGAGCAGTACTTC.

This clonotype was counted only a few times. This CDR3 reads CASSQPAKTGWNSPLHF. The CDR3 coding sequence is TGCGCCAGCAGCCAACCAGCAAAGACAGGGTGGAATTCACCCCTCCACTTT. This chain connects TRBV4-1 to TRBJ1-6, with TRBD1 matching 7 bases. The CDR3 length is 17 residues. CDR1 is MGHRA and CDR2 is YSYEKL in the germline V gene. The trim removed 2 bases at V and 7 bases at J, leaving 11 bases unmatched.

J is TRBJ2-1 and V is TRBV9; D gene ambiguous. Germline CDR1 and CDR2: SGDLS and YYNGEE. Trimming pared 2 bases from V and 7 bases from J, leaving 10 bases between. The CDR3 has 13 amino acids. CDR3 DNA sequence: TGTGCCAGCAGCGTGACGCTCTTGAATGAGCAGTTCTTC. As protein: CASSVTLLNEQFF.

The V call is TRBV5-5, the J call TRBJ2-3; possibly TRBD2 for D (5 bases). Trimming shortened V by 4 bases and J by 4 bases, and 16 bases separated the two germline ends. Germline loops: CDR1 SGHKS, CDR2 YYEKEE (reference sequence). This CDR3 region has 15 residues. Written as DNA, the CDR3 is TGTGCCAGCAGCCAATCGGGGTCCCTGTCAGATACGCAGTATTTT. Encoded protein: CASSQSGSLSDTQYF.

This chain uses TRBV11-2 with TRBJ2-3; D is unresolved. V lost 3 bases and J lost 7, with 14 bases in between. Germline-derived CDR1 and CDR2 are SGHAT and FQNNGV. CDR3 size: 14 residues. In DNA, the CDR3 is TGTGCCAGCAGCTTGGAGTTCGGGTCAAATACGCAGTATTTT. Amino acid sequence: CASSLEFGSNTQYF.

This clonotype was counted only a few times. The CDR3 coding sequence is TGTGCCACCAGCAGAGATCTCTTAACAGGGGGTAACTATGGCTACACCTTC. As protein: CATSRDLLTGGNYGYTF. The rearrangement uses TRBV15 and TRBJ1-2, with 8 bases aligning to TRBD1. The CDR3 is made up of 17 amino acids. The ends lost 0 bases at V and 1 base at J; junction bases unmatched: 7. Germline V CDR1 and CDR2: LNHNV, YYDKDF (reference sequence).

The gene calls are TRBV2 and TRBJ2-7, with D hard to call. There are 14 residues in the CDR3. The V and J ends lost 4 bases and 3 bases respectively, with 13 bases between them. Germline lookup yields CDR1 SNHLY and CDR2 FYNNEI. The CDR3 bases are TGTGCCAGCAGTGGTCTAAGGGCGTACTACGAGCAGTACTTC. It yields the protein CASSGLRAYYEQYF. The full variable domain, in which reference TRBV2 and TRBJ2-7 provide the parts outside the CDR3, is EPEVTQTPSHQVTQMGQEVILRCVPISNHLYFYWYRQILGQKVEFLVSFYNNEISEKSEIFDDQFSVERPDGSNFTLKIRSTKLEDSAMYFCASSGLRAYYEQYFGPGTRLTVT.

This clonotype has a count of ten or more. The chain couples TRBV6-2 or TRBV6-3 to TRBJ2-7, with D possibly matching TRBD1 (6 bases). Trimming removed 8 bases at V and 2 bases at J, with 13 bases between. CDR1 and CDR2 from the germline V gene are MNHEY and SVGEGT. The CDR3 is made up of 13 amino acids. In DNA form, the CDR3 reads TGTGCCAGCGGTGGACAGCTGACCTACGAGCAGTACTTC. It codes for CASGGQLTYEQYF.

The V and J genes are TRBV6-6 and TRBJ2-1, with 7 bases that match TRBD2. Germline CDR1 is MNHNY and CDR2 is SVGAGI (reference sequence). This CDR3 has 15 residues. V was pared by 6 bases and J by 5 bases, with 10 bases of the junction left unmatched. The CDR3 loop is CASSPLPGGNNEQFF. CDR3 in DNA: TGTGCCAGCAGCCCACTTCCGGGGGGAAACAATGAGCAGTTCTTC.

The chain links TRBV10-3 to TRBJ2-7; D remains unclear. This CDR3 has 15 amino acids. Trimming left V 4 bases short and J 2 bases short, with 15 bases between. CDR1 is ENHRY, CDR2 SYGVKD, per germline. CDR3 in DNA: TGTGCCATCAGTGGACCCACGCAGAACCCCTACGAGCAGTACTTC. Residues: CAISGPTQNPYEQYF.